This T cell receptor (beta chain) was found in a study of blood T cell repertoires in COVID-19. The data were produced by immunoSEQ multiplex PCR, yet TCRdb's version contains in-frame clones alone and is incomplete. The data contain about 260,000 clones, roughly 84% of them singletons. The count of this clone is one. After removal of 5 bases from V and 7 bases from J, the junction contained 3 bases not matched to a gene. The CDR3 has 12 residues. CDR1 is SEHNR, CDR2 FQNEAQ, per germline (reference sequence). The sample consisted of peripheral blood. This receptor was obtained from a man aged 55-75 years with acute or convalescent COVID-19. The rearrangement joins TRBV7-9 to TRBJ1-1; 8 nucleotides agree with TRBD1. The CDR3 reads CASSPGTGEAFF. The CDR3 DNA sequence: TGTGCCAGCAGCCCCGGGACAGGTGAAGCTTTCTTT. Full variable domain (outside the CDR3, taken from reference TRBV7-9 and TRBJ1-1): DTGVSQNPRHKITKRGQNVTFRCDPISEHNRLYWYRQTLGQGPEFLTYFQNEAQLEKSRLLSDRFSAERPKGSFSTLEIQRTEQGDSAMYLCASSPGTGEAFFGQGTRLTVV.